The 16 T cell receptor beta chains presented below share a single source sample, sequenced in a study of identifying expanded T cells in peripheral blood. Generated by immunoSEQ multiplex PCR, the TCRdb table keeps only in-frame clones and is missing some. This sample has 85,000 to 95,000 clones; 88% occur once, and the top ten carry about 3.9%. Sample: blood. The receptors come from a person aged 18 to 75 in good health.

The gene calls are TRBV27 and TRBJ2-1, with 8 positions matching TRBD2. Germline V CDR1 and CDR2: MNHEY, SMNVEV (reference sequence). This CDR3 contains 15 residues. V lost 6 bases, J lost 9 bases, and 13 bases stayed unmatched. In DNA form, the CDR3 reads TGTGCCAGCAGAGTTCCGGGACTAGTAGAGATTGAGCAGTTCTTC. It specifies CASRVPGLVEIEQFF.

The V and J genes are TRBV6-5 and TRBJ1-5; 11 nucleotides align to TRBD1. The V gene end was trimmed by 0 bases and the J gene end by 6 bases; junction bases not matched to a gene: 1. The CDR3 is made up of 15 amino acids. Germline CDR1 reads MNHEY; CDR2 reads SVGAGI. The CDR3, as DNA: TGTGCCAGCAGTTACTCCGGACAGGGGGCTCAGCCCCAGCATTTT. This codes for CASSYSGQGAQPQHF.

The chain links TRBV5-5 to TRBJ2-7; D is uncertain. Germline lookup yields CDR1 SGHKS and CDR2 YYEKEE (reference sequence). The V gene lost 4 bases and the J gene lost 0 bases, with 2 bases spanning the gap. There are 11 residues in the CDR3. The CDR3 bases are TGTGCCAGCAGCAACTCCTACGAGCAGTACTTC. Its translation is CASSNSYEQYF.

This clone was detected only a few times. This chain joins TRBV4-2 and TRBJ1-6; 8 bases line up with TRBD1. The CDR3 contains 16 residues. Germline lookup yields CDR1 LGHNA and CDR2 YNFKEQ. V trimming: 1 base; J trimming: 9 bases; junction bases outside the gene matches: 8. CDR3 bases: TGTGCCAGCAGCCAAGGGCCGGACAGGGAAGGTTCACCCCTCCACTTT. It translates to CASSQGPDREGSPLHF.

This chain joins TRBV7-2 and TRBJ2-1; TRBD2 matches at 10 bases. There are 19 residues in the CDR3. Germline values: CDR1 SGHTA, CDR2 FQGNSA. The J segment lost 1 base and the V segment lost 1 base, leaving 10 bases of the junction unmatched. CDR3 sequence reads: CASSLGRRSGGPSYNEQFF. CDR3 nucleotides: TGTGCCAGCAGCTTAGGCAGGCGTAGCGGGGGGCCGTCCTACAATGAGCAGTTCTTC.

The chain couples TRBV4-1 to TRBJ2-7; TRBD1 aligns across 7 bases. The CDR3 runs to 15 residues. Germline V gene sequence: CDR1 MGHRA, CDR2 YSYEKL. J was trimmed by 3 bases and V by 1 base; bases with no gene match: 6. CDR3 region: CASSQGQGRGYEQYF. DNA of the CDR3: TGCGCCAGCAGCCAAGGACAGGGACGCGGCTACGAGCAGTACTTC.

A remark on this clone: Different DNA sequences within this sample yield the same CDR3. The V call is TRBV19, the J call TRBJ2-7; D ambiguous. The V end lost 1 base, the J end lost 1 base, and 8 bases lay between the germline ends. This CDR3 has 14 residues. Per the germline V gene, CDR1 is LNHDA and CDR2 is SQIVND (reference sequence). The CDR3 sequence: CASSIVPGSYEQYF. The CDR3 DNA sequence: TGTGCCAGTAGTATAGTTCCAGGTTCCTACGAGCAGTACTTC.

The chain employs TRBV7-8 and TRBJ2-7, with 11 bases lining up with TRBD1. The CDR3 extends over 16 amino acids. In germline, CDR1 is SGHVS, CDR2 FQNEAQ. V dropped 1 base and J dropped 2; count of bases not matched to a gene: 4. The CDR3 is CASSLVGTGGPYEQYF. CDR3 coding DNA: TGTGCCAGCAGCTTAGTTGGGACAGGGGGACCCTACGAGCAGTACTTC.

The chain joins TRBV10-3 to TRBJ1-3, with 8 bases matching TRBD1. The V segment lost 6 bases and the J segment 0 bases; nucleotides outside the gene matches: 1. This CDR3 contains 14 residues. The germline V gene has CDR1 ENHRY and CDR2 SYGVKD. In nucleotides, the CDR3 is TGTGCCATCAGCGACAGGGGCTCTGGAAACACCATATATTTT. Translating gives CAISDRGSGNTIYF.

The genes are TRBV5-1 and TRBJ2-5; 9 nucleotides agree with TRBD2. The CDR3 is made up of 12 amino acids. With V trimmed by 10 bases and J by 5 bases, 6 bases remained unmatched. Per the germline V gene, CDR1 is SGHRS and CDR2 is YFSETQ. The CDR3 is CACGGAGETQYF. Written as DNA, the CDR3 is TGCGCCTGCGGGGGGGCCGGGGAGACCCAGTACTTC.

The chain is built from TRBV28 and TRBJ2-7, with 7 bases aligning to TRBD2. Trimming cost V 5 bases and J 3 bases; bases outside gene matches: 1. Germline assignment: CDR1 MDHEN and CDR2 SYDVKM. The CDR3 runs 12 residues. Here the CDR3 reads CASSPSGYEQYF. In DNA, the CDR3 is TGTGCCAGCAGTCCTAGCGGCTACGAGCAGTACTTC. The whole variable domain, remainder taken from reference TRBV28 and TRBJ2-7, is DVKVTQSSRYLVKRTGEKVFLECVQDMDHENMFWYRQDPGLGLRLIYFSYDVKMKEKGDIPEGYSVSREKKERFSLILESASTNQTSMYLCASSPSGYEQYFGPGTRLTVT.

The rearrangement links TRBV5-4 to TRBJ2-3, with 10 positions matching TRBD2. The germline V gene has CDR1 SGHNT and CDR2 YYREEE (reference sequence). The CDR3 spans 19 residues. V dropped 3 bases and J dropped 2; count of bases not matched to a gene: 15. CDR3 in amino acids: CASSSGLSGGVLTTDTQYF. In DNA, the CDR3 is TGTGCCAGCAGCTCTGGACTGAGCGGGGGGGTTTTAACCACAGATACGCAGTATTTT. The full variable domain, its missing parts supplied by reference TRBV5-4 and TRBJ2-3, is ETGVTQSPTHLIKTRGQQVTLRCSSQSGHNTVSWYQQALGQGPQFIFQYYREEENGRGNFPPRFSGLQFPNYSSELNVNALELDDSALYLCASSSGLSGGVLTTDTQYFGPGTRLTVL.

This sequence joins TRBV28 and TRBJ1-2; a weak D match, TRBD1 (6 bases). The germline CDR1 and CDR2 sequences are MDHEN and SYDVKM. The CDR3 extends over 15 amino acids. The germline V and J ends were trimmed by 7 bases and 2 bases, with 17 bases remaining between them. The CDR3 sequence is CASTKHSGTNYGYTF. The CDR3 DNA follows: TGTGCCAGCACCAAACACTCCGGGACAAACTATGGCTACACCTTC.

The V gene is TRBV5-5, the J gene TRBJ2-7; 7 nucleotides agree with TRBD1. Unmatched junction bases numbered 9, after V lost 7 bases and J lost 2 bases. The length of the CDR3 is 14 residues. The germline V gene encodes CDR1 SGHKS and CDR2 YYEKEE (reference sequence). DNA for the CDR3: TGTGCCAGCTCAGGGGGACATGGGCCCTACGAGCAGTACTTC. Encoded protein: CASSGGHGPYEQYF.

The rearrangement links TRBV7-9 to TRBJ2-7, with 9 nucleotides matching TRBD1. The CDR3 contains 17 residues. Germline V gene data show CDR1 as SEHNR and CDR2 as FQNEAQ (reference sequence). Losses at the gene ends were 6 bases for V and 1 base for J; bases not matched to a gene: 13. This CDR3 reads CASRALLTGQGSYEQYF. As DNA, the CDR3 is TGTGCCAGCAGGGCCCTATTGACGGGACAGGGATCCTACGAGCAGTACTTC.

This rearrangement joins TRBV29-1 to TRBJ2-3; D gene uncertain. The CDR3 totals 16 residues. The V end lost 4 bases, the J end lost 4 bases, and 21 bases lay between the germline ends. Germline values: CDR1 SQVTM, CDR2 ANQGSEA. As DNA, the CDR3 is TGCAGCGTTGGCCGTTTGGCACAGCACGGGTCAGATACGCAGTATTTT. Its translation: CSVGRLAQHGSDTQYF.